The T cell receptor beta chain described here comes from a study of regulatory T cells in long-lasting Graves disease. About the study: With positive TSH receptor antibodies and over 5 years of antithyroid drugs, Graves' disease was considered persistent.

CDR1 is MNHNS and CDR2 is SASEGT in the germline V gene. The CDR3 spans 16 residues. V shed 5 bases, J shed 0 bases, and the junction held 6 bases outside the gene matches. Study-wide results and caveats: TRBV28, TRBJ1-2 and TRBJ2-5 emerged as the favored segments in persistent disease. The small sample size may have reduced accuracy. Peripheral blood alone, not thyroid tissue, underwent study.

Ten or more counts support this clonotype. As yet, its antigen is unknown. Specified time point: persistent/refractory GD, antithyroid drugs over 5 years with positive TRAb. Isolated PBMC RNA provided the starting material for the TCR library. For TCR beta, libraries came from iRepertoire HTBI primers and Arm-PCR of CDR3 regions. TCRdb reprocessed the multiplex PCR reads with MiXCR, giving one entry per CDR3 protein. The data show some 470,000 distinct CDR3 sequences, roughly 21% seen once. This sample comprised peripheral blood mononuclear cells (PBMCs), obtained when the disease was refractory, from a patient treated with antithyroid drugs. The TCR was taken from a female donor with Graves disease. This chain connects TRBV6-1 to TRBJ2-2; 7 nucleotides align to TRBD1. CDR3 protein: CASSLQGHANTGELFF. The CDR3 DNA is TGTGCCAGCAGTCTACAGGGGCATGCGAACACCGGGGAGCTGTTTTTT.